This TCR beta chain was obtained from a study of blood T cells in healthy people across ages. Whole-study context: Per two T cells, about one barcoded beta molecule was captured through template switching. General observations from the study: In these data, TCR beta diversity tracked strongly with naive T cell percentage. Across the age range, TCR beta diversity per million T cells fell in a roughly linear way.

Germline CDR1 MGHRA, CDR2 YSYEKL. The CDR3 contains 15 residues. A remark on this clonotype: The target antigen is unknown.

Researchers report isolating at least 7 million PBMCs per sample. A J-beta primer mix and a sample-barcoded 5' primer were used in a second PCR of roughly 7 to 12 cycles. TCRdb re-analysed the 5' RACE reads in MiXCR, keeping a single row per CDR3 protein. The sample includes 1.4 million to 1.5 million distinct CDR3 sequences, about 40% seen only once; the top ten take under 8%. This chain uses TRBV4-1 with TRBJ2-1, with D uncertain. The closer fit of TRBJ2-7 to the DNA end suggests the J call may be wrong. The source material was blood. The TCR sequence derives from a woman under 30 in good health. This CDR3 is CASSQSRLLYNEQYF. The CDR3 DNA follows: TGCGCCAGCAGCCAAAGTCGCCTCCTTTACAATGAGCAGTACTTC.